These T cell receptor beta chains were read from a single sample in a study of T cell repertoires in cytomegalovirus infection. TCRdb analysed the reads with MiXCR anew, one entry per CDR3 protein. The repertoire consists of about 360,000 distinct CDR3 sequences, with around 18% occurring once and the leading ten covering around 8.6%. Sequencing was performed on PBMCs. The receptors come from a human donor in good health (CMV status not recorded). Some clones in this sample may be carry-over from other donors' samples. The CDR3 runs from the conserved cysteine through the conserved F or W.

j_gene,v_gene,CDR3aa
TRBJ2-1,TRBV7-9,CASSPTSGDTYNEQFF
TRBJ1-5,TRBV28,CASISGNQPQHF
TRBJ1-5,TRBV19,CASSMGPGLSNQPQHF
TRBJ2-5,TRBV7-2,CASSSLETQYF
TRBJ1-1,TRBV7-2,CASSPEVRTGGRSEAFF
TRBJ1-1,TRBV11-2,CASSFRQGLSNNTEAFF
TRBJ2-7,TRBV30,CAVGVYEQYF
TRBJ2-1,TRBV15,CATHGREGYNEQFF
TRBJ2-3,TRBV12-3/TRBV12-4,CASTPSGRRDTQYF
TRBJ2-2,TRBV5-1,CASSPRGGSEAGELFF
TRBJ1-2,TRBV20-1,CSARDPRQLARGYTF
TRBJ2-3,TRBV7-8,CASSLGGSMVDTQYF
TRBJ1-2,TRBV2,CASRELNYGYTF